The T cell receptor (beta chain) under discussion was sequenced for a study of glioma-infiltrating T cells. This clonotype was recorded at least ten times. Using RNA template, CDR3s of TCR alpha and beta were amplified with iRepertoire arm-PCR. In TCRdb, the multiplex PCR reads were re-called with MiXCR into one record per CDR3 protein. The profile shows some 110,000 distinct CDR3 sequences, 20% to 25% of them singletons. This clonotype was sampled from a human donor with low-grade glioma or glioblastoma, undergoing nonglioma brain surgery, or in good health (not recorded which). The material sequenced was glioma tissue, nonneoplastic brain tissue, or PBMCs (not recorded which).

The CDR3 region is CASSYPATSGTYEQYF. The CDR3 bases are TGTGCCAGCAGTTACCCCGCGACTAGCGGAACCTACGAGCAGTACTTC. The chain is built from TRBV28 and TRBJ2-7; 9 bases are a match to TRBD2. Germline CDR1 MDHEN, CDR2 SYDVKM. The CDR3 covers 16 residues. Trimming cost V 4 bases and J 2 bases; bases outside gene matches: 9.